What follows describes a single TCR beta chain. The antigen remains undetermined. An end of the junction differs from the germline gene, which may be a read error. The data belong to a study of radiation and T cells in renal cell carcinoma. This CDR3 is 10 amino acids long. CDR1 is MNHEY, CDR2 SMNVEV, per germline (reference sequence). Using immunoSEQ multiplex PCR, the repertoire was profiled, and TCRdb retains in-frame clones only, with some absent. The table records roughly 150,000 clones, less than 90% of them present only once. Broader study findings: From baseline, blood top tumor clonotypes peaked at 2 weeks post-radiation.

Regarding time point: baseline pretreatment blood. The sample's treatment: 15 Gy SBRT to primary tumor, nephrectomy 4 weeks later. Specimen: blood, collected from a patient whose treatment included radiotherapy and nephrectomy. The rearrangement joins TRBV27 to TRBJ1-1; weak D call: TRBD1 (6 bases). The receptor was derived from a woman aged 70 to 79 with renal cell carcinoma. CDR3 region: CASGDTEAFF. The CDR3 DNA sequence: TGTGCCAGCGGGGACACCGAAGCTTTCTTT.